Below, 22 T cell receptor beta chains from the same sample are listed, as sequenced in a study of shared clonotypes between healthy human individuals. Profiled with immunoSEQ multiplex PCR; TCRdb holds only in-frame clones, not every one. The data show approximately 470,000 clones, with over 70% seen just once and over 9.5% held by the top ten. The sequenced sample was PBMCs. These receptors originate from a woman between 35 and 50 years old in good health. Some clones in this sample may be carry-over from other donors' samples.

This clone was recorded a few times. The chain joins TRBV10-1 to TRBJ2-5, with TRBD2 matching over 10 bases. Germline V gives CDR1 WNHNN, CDR2 SYGVQD (reference sequence). This CDR3 has 18 amino acids. V shed 7 bases, J shed 5 bases, and the junction held 19 bases outside the gene matches. The CDR3 is CASTPIPGLALNKETQYF. The DNA of the CDR3 is TGCGCCAGCACTCCCATTCCGGGACTAGCGTTGAACAAGGAGACCCAGTACTTC.

In its sample, this clone was seen a few times. With only one base between it and a far larger clone, this is likely a read error. In the same sample, other DNA sequences code for this CDR3. The rearrangement uses TRBV20-1 and TRBJ1-2; possibly TRBD1 for D (5 bases). The length of the CDR3 is 11 residues. V lost 6 bases and J lost 10, with 15 bases in between. In germline, CDR1 is DFQATT, CDR2 SNEGSKA (reference sequence). The CDR3 nucleotides read TGCAGTGCACCAATAGGGGTTGACTACACCTTC. This sequence encodes CSAPIGVDYTF.

The chain recombines TRBV15 with TRBJ2-7; perhaps D is TRBD1 or TRBD2 (5 bases each). The V gene lost 0 bases and the J gene lost 2 bases, with 11 bases spanning the gap. The CDR3 is 15 amino acids. The germline CDR1 and CDR2 sequences are LNHNV and YYDKDF (reference sequence). The CDR3 region is CATSRDRGAAYEQYF. DNA for the CDR3: TGTGCCACCAGCAGAGATCGAGGGGCTGCCTACGAGCAGTACTTC.

Remarks on this clone: A far larger clone is just one base off, so this is likely a read error. This chain uses TRBV7-7 with TRBJ2-7, with D possibly matching TRBD2 (5 bases). V was cut by 2 bases and J by 0 bases, with 8 bases left in between. This CDR3 has 14 residues. Germline V lookup: CDR1 SSHAT, CDR2 FNYEAQ (reference sequence). The CDR3 here is CASSLTSNSYEQYF. In DNA, the CDR3 is TGTGCCAGCAGCTTAACTAGTAACTCCTACGAGCAGTACTTC. The whole variable domain, filled in from reference TRBV7-7 and TRBJ2-7, reads GAGVSQSPRYKVTKRGQDVTLRCDPISSHATLYWYQQALGQGPEFLTYFNYEAQPDKSGLPSDRFSAERPEGSISTLTIQRTEQRDSAMYRCASSLTSNSYEQYFGPGTRLTVT.

Points on this clone: With only one base between it and a far larger clone, this is likely a read error. This sequence joins TRBV30 and TRBJ2-7; the D gene is possibly TRBD2 (5 bases). Trimming removed 7 bases at V and 5 bases at J, with 18 bases between. The germline gives CDR1 GTSNPN, CDR2 SVGIG (reference sequence). The CDR3 totals 13 residues. The CDR3 spells CAFRGSANHEQYF. The CDR3 DNA follows: TGTGCCTTTCGAGGGAGTGCCAACCACGAGCAGTACTTC. Complete variable domain (other parts from reference TRBV30 and TRBJ2-7): SQTIHQWPATLVQPVGSPLSLECTVEGTSNPNLYWYRQAAGRGLQLLFYSVGIGQISSEVPQNLSASRPQDRQFILSSKKLLLSDSGFYLCAFRGSANHEQYFGPGTRLTVT.

CDR3 sequence reads: CATSKQGNSNQPQHF. The CDR3, as DNA: TGTGCCACCAGCAAACAGGGAAATAGCAATCAGCCCCAGCATTTT. V is TRBV15 and J is TRBJ1-5, with a tentative D call TRBD1 (6 bases). V lost 4 bases, J lost 0 bases, and 10 bases lay in between. There are 15 residues in the CDR3. From germline, CDR1 is LNHNV and CDR2 YYDKDF (reference sequence).

The rearrangement uses TRBV5-1 and TRBJ1-1; the D gene is possibly TRBD1 (6 bases). V shed 4 bases and J shed 4 bases, with 14 bases lying between them. The CDR3 has 14 amino acids. CDR1 SGHRS and CDR2 YFSETQ come from the germline V gene. The CDR3 loop is CASSLRTDRTEAFF. The DNA of the CDR3 is TGCGCCAGCAGCCTCCGGACAGACCGCACTGAAGCTTTCTTT.

This chain joins TRBV19 and TRBJ2-1; D is unclear. This CDR3 has 14 residues. CDR1 is LNHDA and CDR2 is SQIVND in the germline V gene (reference sequence). Trimming shortened V by 9 bases and J by 0 bases, and 12 bases separated the two germline ends. The DNA for the CDR3 is TGTGCCAGCACTGGGGATAGCTCCTACAATGAGCAGTTCTTC. It specifies CASTGDSSYNEQFF.

Details on this clone: A far larger clone is only one base removed, so a read error is likely. The same CDR3 is also encoded by other DNA sequences in this sample. The chain has TRBV29-1 and TRBJ2-7, with D maybe TRBD1 (6 bases). The germline V and J ends were trimmed by 7 bases and 5 bases, with 21 bases remaining between them. CDR3 length equals 14 residues. CDR1 and CDR2 (germline): SQVTM, ANQGSEA. CDR3 in DNA: TGCAGCGCCCTGAGGGGGACGGCCTTGGACGAGCAGTACTTC. The encoded protein is CSALRGTALDEQYF.

This clone came up a few times. The CDR3 reads CASSQGTAATYEQYF. For the CDR3, the DNA is TGCGCCAGCAGCCAAGGGACGGCCGCTACCTACGAGCAGTACTTC. The chain has TRBV4-1 and TRBJ2-7; unclear D gene. CDR1 and CDR2 (germline): MGHRA, YSYEKL. The CDR3 loop spans 15 amino acids. Trimming took 1 base from V and 2 from J, leaving 12 bases between them.

CDR3 region: CASSSSPGFSEQYF. The CDR3 nucleotides read TGTGCCAGCAGCTCGTCCCCGGGGTTCTCCGAGCAGTACTTC. The chain links TRBV7-6 to TRBJ2-7; the D gene is possibly TRBD2 (5 bases). CDR1 SGHVS and CDR2 FNYEAQ come from the germline V gene. V was clipped by 4 bases and J by 6 bases, with 16 bases between them. The CDR3 covers 14 residues. Drawing the rest from reference TRBV7-6 and TRBJ2-7, the complete variable domain is GAGVSQSPRYKVTKRGQDVALRCDPISGHVSLYWYRQALGQGPEFLTYFNYEAQQDKSGLPNDRFSAERPEGSISTLTIQRTEQRDSAMYRCASSSSPGFSEQYFGPGTRLTVT.

Comments on this clone: A far more abundant clone sits one base away, making this likely a read error. Different DNA sequences within this sample yield the same CDR3. The chain couples TRBV15 to TRBJ2-7; a possible D gene is TRBD1 (6 bases). The length of the CDR3 is 16 residues. Deletions cut 0 bases from V and 7 bases from J, with 19 bases between. Germline V gene sequence: CDR1 LNHNV, CDR2 YYDKDF (reference sequence). CDR3 in DNA: TGTGCCACCAGCAGAGATGATCAGCCGTGGGACACGGAGCAGTACTTC. It translates to CATSRDDQPWDTEQYF.

This clone appeared many times. The chain is built from TRBV7-6 and TRBJ2-1; the D call may be TRBD1 or TRBD2 (5 bases each). The germline V and J ends were trimmed by 1 base and 8 bases, with 24 bases remaining between them. The CDR3 runs to 18 residues. Germline V CDR1 and CDR2: SGHVS, FNYEAQ. CDR3 in DNA: TGTGCCAGCAGCTTAGGGCCCGGGGCCCGATCGCATGACTATGAGCAGTTCTTC. This translates into CASSLGPGARSHDYEQFF.

This chain uses TRBV14 with TRBJ2-7; weak D call: TRBD1 (5 bases). This CDR3 is built from 14 residues. Germline values: CDR1 SGHDN, CDR2 FVKESK. V was trimmed by 1 base and J by 2 bases, leaving 9 bases between them. This CDR3 is CASSQARTTYEQYF. CDR3 nucleotide sequence: TGTGCCAGCAGCCAAGCCCGGACAACCTACGAGCAGTACTTC.

This sequence joins TRBV2 and TRBJ2-7; D not resolved. Germline CDR1 SNHLY, CDR2 FYNNEI. The CDR3 is 14 residues long. The V end was cut by 6 bases, the J end by 2 bases, with 14 bases between. CDR3 sequence reads: CASSLALPAYEQYF. The DNA for the CDR3 is TGTGCCAGCAGCCTGGCGCTGCCAGCCTACGAGCAGTACTTC.

This clone was counted once. This chain joins TRBV5-1 and TRBJ1-3; D gene ambiguous. Between the trimmed V and J ends, which lost 0 bases and 7 bases, there was a span of 8 bases. Germline-derived CDR1 and CDR2 are SGHRS and YFSETQ. The CDR3 totals 13 residues. CDR3 protein: CASSLGPGNTIYF. The DNA for the CDR3 is TGCGCCAGCAGCTTGGGACCGGGTAACACCATATATTTT. The variable domain in full, with the rest retrieved from reference TRBV5-1 and TRBJ1-3, is KAGVTQTPRYLIKTRGQQVTLSCSPISGHRSVSWYQQTPGQGLQFLFEYFSETQRNKGNFPGRFSGRQFSNSRSEMNVSTLELGDSALYLCASSLGPGNTIYFGEGSWLTVV.

This clone was counted a single time. The chain carries TRBV2 and TRBJ2-5, with unresolved D. From germline, CDR1 is SNHLY and CDR2 FYNNEI. Trimming left V 4 bases short and J 7 bases short, with 13 bases between. The CDR3 consists of 13 residues. CDR3 region: CASSADQSGTQYF. The CDR3 DNA is TGTGCCAGCAGTGCGGATCAAAGTGGGACCCAGTACTTC.

Points on this clone: A far larger clone is a single base away, which makes a read error likely. Other nucleotide sequences in the sample specify the same CDR3. This chain joins TRBV4-1 and TRBJ2-7, with D tentatively TRBD2 (5 bases). The CDR3 contains 21 residues. Germline loops: CDR1 MGHRA, CDR2 YSYEKL. CDR3 sequence reads: CASSQDVPRAGFVGVPYEQYF. The DNA of the CDR3 is TGCGCCAGCAGCCAAGATGTGCCGCGGGCAGGCTTCGTGGGTGTTCCCTACGAGCAGTACTTT.

This rearrangement joins TRBV18 to TRBJ1-1, with 11 bases lining up with TRBD1. The CDR3 extends over 17 amino acids. Germline V gene lookup returns CDR1 KGHSH and CDR2 LQKENI. With V trimmed by 0 bases and J by 3 bases, 6 bases remained unmatched. The CDR3 protein is CASSPPGTGGGDTEAFF. In DNA, the CDR3 is TGTGCCAGCTCACCACCCGGGACAGGGGGAGGGGACACTGAAGCTTTCTTT.

The chain has TRBV5-1 and TRBJ2-1; 7 nucleotides agree with TRBD1. The CDR3 length is 14 residues. Germline V lookup: CDR1 SGHRS, CDR2 YFSETQ. Losses at the gene ends were 4 bases for V and 0 bases for J; bases not matched to a gene: 1. The CDR3 sequence is CASSPGGSYNEQFF. DNA for the CDR3: TGCGCCAGCAGCCCAGGGGGCTCCTACAATGAGCAGTTCTTC.

A word on this clone: Other DNA sequences within the sample encode an identical CDR3. The chain employs TRBV2 and TRBJ1-5; no clear D. Trimming removed 6 bases from V and 4 bases from J, with 7 bases in between. Germline CDR1 reads SNHLY; CDR2 reads FYNNEI. The CDR3 runs to 12 residues. CDR3 DNA: TGTGCCAGCAGAACCGATAATCAGCCCCAGCATTTT. Protein product: CASRTDNQPQHF.

In the case of this clone: A far larger clone is one nucleotide away, so this likely arose from a read error. The chain combines TRBV4-3 with TRBJ2-6, with D uncertain. Trimming cost V 4 bases and J 0 bases, with 10 bases left between them. The CDR3 runs 16 residues. Germline assignment: CDR1 LGHNA and CDR2 YSLEER. In DNA, the CDR3 is TGCGCCAGCAGCCGAGAAGTCGGCTCTGGGGCCAACGTCCTGACTTTC. Translated, it gives CASSREVGSGANVLTF.